Listed below are T cell receptor beta chains from one sample, sequenced in a study of blood T cell repertoires in COVID-19. TCRdb keeps only in-frame clones here, not all; method: immunoSEQ multiplex PCR. The sample contains about 62,000 clones, approximately 90% of which appear only once. The sequenced sample consisted of peripheral blood. Receptors originate from an older woman with COVID-19, enrolled during active disease. Both conserved end residues are part of each CDR3. Each record gives: J gene, D gene, clone size, V gene, CDR3 protein, CDR3 DNA. The D gene is left open where the match is weak. For some rows the clone size is stated as once, few or many, or as a class when expanded; others skip it.

TRBJ2-7,.,.,TRBV7-6,CASSLLSGQNSGEQYF,TGTGCCAGCAGCTTATTAAGCGGGCAGAACTCGGGGGAGCAGTACTTC
TRBJ1-1,.,.,TRBV5-1,CASSLLAGQNTEAFF,TGCGCCAGCAGCTTGCTCGCAGGACAAAACACTGAAGCTTTCTTT
TRBJ2-7,TRBD2,.,TRBV10-1,CASSESGAGGCYEQYF,TGCGCCAGCAGTGAGTCAGGAGCGGGAGGGTGCTACGAGCAGTACTTC
TRBJ2-7,TRBD1,.,TRBV19,CASSITGVPYEQYF,TGTGCCAGTAGTATAACAGGGGTTCCCTACGAGCAGTACTTC
TRBJ2-5,TRBD2,.,TRBV4-1,CASSQDQLAGGETQYF,TGCGCCAGCAGCCAAGATCAACTAGCGGGAGGAGAGACCCAGTACTTC
TRBJ1-5,.,.,TRBV14,CASSLYGNQPQHF,TGTGCCAGCAGCCTTTATGGCAATCAGCCCCAGCATTTT
TRBJ1-6,TRBD1,.,TRBV11-2,CASSPKTLTGSNSPLHF,TGTGCCAGCAGCCCAAAGACTTTGACAGGGTCGAACTCACCCCTCCACTTT
TRBJ2-2,TRBD2,.,TRBV4-3,CASSPLAAGAGELFF,TGCGCCAGCAGCCCACTTGCGGCGGGAGCCGGGGAGCTGTTTTTT
TRBJ1-5,TRBD1,.,TRBV7-8,CASSRDRVYGNQPQHF,TGTGCCAGCAGTCGGGACAGGGTTTACGGCAATCAGCCCCAGCATTTT
TRBJ2-3,.,.,TRBV19,CASSRLKDTQYF,TGTGCCAGTAGTAGACTAAAAGATACGCAGTATTTT
TRBJ2-7,.,.,TRBV5-1,CASALGGRSYEQYF,TGCGCCAGCGCCCTCGGGGGGCGCTCCTACGAGCAGTACTTC
TRBJ2-1,TRBD2,.,TRBV5-1,CASSLASGNYNEQFF,TGCGCCAGCAGCTTGGCTAGCGGGAACTACAATGAGCAGTTCTTC
TRBJ1-2,.,.,TRBV10-3,CAISDTTADFYGYTF,TGTGCCATCAGTGACACGACGGCCGACTTCTATGGCTACACCTTC
TRBJ1-4,.,.,TRBV6-1,CASSVGGELGYFEKLFF,TGTGCCAGCAGTGTCGGGGGGGAGTTAGGTTATTTTGAAAAACTGTTTTTT
TRBJ1-5,.,.,TRBV15,CATSSTRDTLNQPQHF,TGTGCCACCAGCAGTACCCGGGACACCCTCAATCAGCCCCAGCATTTT
TRBJ2-2,TRBD1,.,TRBV30,CACQDRGWGNTGELFF,TGTGCCTGCCAGGACAGGGGCTGGGGGAACACCGGGGAGCTGTTTTTT
TRBJ2-3,.,.,TRBV9,CASSVGGRTDTQYF,TGTGCCAGCAGCGTAGGTGGCAGGACAGATACGCAGTATTTT
TRBJ1-1,.,.,TRBV9,CASSKGRGSTEAFF,TGTGCCAGCAGTAAAGGGAGGGGCTCCACTGAAGCTTTCTTT
TRBJ2-7,.,.,TRBV20-1,CSATTAYEQYF,TGCAGTGCGACAACAGCCTACGAGCAGTACTTC
TRBJ2-2,.,.,TRBV24-1,CATSDPGTLRNTGELFF,TGTGCCACCAGTGACCCCGGGACACTTCGAAACACCGGGGAGCTGTTTTTT
TRBJ1-5,.,.,TRBV19,CASSRAVSNQPQHF,TGTGCCAGTAGTAGGGCTGTAAGCAATCAGCCCCAGCATTTT
TRBJ1-5,.,.,TRBV30,CAWSGQIRQPQHF,TGTGCCTGGAGCGGACAGATTCGACAGCCCCAGCATTTT
TRBJ2-7,TRBD1,few,TRBV5-1,CASGQGLAYEQYF,TGCGCCAGCGGACAGGGCTTAGCCTACGAGCAGTACTTC